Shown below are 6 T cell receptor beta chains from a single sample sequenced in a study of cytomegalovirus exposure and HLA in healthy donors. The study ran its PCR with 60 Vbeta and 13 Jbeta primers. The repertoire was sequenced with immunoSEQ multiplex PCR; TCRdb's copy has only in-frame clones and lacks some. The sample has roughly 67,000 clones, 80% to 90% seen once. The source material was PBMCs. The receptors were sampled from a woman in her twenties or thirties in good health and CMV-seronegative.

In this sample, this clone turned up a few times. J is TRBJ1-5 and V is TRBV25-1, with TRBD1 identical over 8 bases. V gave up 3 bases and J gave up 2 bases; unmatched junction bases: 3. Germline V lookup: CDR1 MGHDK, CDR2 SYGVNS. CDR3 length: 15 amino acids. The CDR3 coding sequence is TGTGCCAGCAGTGATCAGGGGGCAGGCAATCAGCCCCAGCATTTT. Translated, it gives CASSDQGAGNQPQHF. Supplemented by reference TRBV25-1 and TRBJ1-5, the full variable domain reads EADIYQTPRYLVIGTGKKITLECSQTMGHDKMYWYQQDPGMELHLIHYSYGVNSTEKGDLSSESTVSRIRTEHFPLTLESARPSHTSQYLCASSDQGAGNQPQHFGDGTRLSIL.

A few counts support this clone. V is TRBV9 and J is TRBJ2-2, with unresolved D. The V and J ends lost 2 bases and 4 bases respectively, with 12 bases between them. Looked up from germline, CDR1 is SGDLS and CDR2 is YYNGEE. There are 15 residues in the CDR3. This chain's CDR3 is CASSVFAQTTGELFF. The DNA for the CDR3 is TGTGCCAGCAGCGTTTTCGCACAGACCACCGGGGAGCTGTTTTTT.

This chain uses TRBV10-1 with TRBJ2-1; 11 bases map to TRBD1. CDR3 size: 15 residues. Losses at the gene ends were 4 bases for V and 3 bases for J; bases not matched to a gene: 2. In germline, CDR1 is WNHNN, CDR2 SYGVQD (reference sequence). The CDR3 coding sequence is TGCGCCAGCAGTGGGGGACAGGGGGACTACAATGAGCAGTTCTTC. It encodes CASSGGQGDYNEQFF.

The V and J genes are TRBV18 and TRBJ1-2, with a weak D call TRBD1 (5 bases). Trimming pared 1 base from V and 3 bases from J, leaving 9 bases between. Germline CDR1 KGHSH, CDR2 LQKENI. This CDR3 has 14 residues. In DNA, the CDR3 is TGTGCCAGCTCACCACGCAGGGATGACTATGGCTACACCTTC. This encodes CASSPRRDDYGYTF.

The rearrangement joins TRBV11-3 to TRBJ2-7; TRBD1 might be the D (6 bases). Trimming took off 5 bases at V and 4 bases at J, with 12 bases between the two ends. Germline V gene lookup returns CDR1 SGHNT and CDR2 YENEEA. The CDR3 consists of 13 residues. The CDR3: CASSRRTAYEQYF. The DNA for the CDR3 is TGTGCCAGCAGCCGGAGGACAGCTTACGAGCAGTACTTC.

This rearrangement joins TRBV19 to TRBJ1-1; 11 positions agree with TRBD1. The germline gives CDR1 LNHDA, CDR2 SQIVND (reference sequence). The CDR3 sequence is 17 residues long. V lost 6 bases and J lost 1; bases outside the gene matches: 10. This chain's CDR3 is CASSIRDRGFGNTEAFF. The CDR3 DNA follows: TGTGCCAGTAGCATTAGGGACAGGGGGTTCGGGAACACTGAAGCTTTCTTT.